What follows are 13 T cell receptor beta chains derived from one specimen sequenced in a study of cytomegalovirus exposure and HLA in healthy donors. The PCR ran on 60 Vbeta and 13 Jbeta primers. The method was immunoSEQ multiplex PCR; TCRdb's version includes in-frame clones alone and lacks a portion of them. This repertoire shows just over 200,000 clones, around 85% found once; its top ten account for about 1.8%. Sequencing used PBMCs. The receptors derive from a man aged 50 to 60 in good health and CMV-seronegative.

CDR3 coding DNA: TGTGCCAGCAGTTTTACCGGACAGGGGGCTTGGCAGCCCCAGCATTTT. Protein: CASSFTGQGAWQPQHF. The V gene is TRBV7-8, the J gene TRBJ1-5; TRBD1 aligns across 11 bases. There are 16 residues in the CDR3. V was pared by 6 bases and J by 7 bases, with 11 bases of the junction left unmatched. Germline V gives CDR1 SGHVS, CDR2 FQNEAQ.

This clone turned up a few times. The V and J genes are TRBV4-2 and TRBJ2-5; D perhaps matches TRBD2 (5 bases). From germline, CDR1 is LGHNA and CDR2 YNFKEQ. The germline V and J ends were trimmed by 5 bases and 7 bases, with 20 bases remaining between them. The CDR3 covers 15 residues. The CDR3 sequence is CASSAGVGEPGTQYF. For the CDR3, the DNA is TGTGCCAGCAGCGCTGGGGTTGGGGAGCCTGGGACCCAGTACTTC.

This clone appeared a single time. The V gene is TRBV30, the J gene TRBJ1-5; no definite D call. The CDR3 extends over 13 amino acids. Trimming took 0 bases from V and 5 from J, leaving 8 bases between them. Per germline, CDR1 GTSNPN and CDR2 SVGIG (reference sequence). The CDR3 spells CAWSVHGDQPQHF. CDR3 bases: TGTGCCTGGAGTGTACACGGAGATCAGCCCCAGCATTTT.

The genes are TRBV18 and TRBJ2-4; D gene ambiguous. Germline assignment: CDR1 KGHSH and CDR2 LQKENI. The CDR3 consists of 16 residues. Trimming pared 0 bases from V and 0 bases from J, leaving 9 bases between. The CDR3 region has the DNA TGTGCCAGCTCACCACCGCAGAACATAGCCAAAAACATTCAGTACTTC. It codes for CASSPPQNIAKNIQYF.

The CDR3 DNA is TGTGCCAGCAGCTTAGTACCCCTACCTTCGAACACTGAAGCTTTCTTT. This gives the protein CASSLVPLPSNTEAFF. V gene TRBV7-2 combines with J gene TRBJ1-1; D not resolved. This CDR3 contains 16 residues. Trimming removed 1 base at V and 1 base at J, with 13 bases between. From germline, CDR1 is SGHTA and CDR2 FQGNSA.

J is TRBJ2-5 and V is TRBV21-1; the table's D gene call, TRBD2, was not cross checked with the DNA. TRBV21-1 is deemed a pseudogene. CDR3 length: 14 amino acids. The CDR3 sequence: CASTLNPGGETQYF. For the CDR3, the DNA is TGTGCCAGCACCCTGAACCCCGGGGGGGAGACCCAGTACTTC.

The V call is TRBV5-6, the J call TRBJ2-1; perhaps TRBD2 as D (5 bases). Trimming pared 0 bases from V and 0 bases from J, leaving 10 bases between. In germline, CDR1 is SGHDT, CDR2 YYEEEE. The CDR3 extends over 16 amino acids. The CDR3 reads CASSLAYGSSYNEQFF. The CDR3 DNA reads TGTGCCAGCAGCTTGGCCTATGGGAGCTCCTACAATGAGCAGTTCTTC.

The V and J genes are TRBV15 and TRBJ2-3, with 7 bases that match TRBD2. From germline, CDR1 is LNHNV and CDR2 YYDKDF (reference sequence). The CDR3 spans 12 residues. The V and J ends lost 8 bases and 4 bases, in that order; junction bases with no gene match: 3. The CDR3 protein is CATGGGADTQYF. CDR3 coding DNA: TGTGCCACCGGGGGAGGGGCAGATACGCAGTATTTT.

Only one count was recorded for this clone. The V gene is TRBV29-1, the J gene TRBJ2-7; TRBD2 aligns across 15 bases. After removal of 4 bases from V and 1 base from J, the junction contained 5 bases not matched to a gene. Per germline, CDR1 SQVTM and CDR2 ANQGSEA. This CDR3 is built from 16 residues. DNA for the CDR3: TGCAGCGTTGCCGGGACTAGCGGGAGGCCTTCCTACGAGCAGTACTTC. It codes for CSVAGTSGRPSYEQYF.

The rearrangement links TRBV27 to TRBJ2-7, with 10 bases matching TRBD2. Germline CDR1 reads MNHEY; CDR2 reads SMNVEV (reference sequence). The length of the CDR3 is 15 residues. The V gene end was trimmed by 5 bases and the J gene end by 7 bases; junction bases not matched to a gene: 11. CDR3 sequence (DNA): TGTGCCAGCAGTGTAGCCGGGACTAGCGCCTGGGAGCAGTACTTC. This codes for CASSVAGTSAWEQYF.

V gene TRBV5-1 combines with J gene TRBJ2-5; 8 nucleotides agree with TRBD1. This CDR3 comprises 15 residues. V gave up 2 bases and J gave up 2 bases; unmatched junction bases: 5. CDR1 is SGHRS and CDR2 is YFSETQ in the germline V gene. CDR3 in DNA: TGCGCCAGCAGCTTCGGGACAGGAATTCAAGAGACCCAGTACTTC. Translating it yields CASSFGTGIQETQYF.

The CDR3 region is CASSDLAGGITDTQYF. Here the CDR3 DNA reads TGCGCCAGCAGTGATCTCGCGGGAGGGATCACAGATACGCAGTATTTT. The J gene is TRBJ2-3, the V gene TRBV10-2; TRBD2 aligns across 9 bases. The V gene end was trimmed by 3 bases and the J gene end by 2 bases; junction bases not matched to a gene: 6. The germline V gene has CDR1 WSHSY and CDR2 SAAADI. The CDR3 consists of 16 residues.

The V call is TRBV7-3, the J call TRBJ2-7; 8 nucleotides match TRBD1. The CDR3 extends over 13 amino acids. The V gene's germline CDR1 is SGHTA and CDR2 FQGTGA. With V trimmed by 5 bases and J by 5 bases, 5 bases remained unmatched. CDR3 nucleotide sequence: TGTGCCAGCAGCCCGACAGGGGCGAACGAGCAGTACTTC. It is translated as CASSPTGANEQYF.